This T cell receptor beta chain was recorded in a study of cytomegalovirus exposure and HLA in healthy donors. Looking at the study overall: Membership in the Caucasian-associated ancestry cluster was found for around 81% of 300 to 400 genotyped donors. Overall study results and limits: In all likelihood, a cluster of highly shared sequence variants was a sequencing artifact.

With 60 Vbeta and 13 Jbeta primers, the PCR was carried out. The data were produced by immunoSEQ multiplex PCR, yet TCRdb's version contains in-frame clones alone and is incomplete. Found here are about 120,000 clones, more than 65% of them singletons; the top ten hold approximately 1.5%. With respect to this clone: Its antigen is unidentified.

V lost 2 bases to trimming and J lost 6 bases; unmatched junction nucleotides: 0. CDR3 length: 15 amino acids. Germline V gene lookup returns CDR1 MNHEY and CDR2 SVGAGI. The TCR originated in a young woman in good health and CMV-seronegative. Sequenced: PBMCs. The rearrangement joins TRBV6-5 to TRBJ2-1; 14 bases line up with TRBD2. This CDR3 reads CASSYGTSGGNEQFF. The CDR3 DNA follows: TGTGCCAGCAGTTACGGGACTAGCGGGGGCAATGAGCAGTTCTTC.